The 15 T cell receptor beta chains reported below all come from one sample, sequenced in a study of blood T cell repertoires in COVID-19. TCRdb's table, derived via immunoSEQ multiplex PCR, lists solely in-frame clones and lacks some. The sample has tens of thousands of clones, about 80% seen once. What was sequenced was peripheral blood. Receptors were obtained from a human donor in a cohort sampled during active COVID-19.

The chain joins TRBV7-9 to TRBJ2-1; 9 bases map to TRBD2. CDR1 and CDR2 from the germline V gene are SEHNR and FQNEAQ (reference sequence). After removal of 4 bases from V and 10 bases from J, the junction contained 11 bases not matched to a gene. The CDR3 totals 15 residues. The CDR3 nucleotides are TGTGCCAGCAGCTCAGCGGGAGGTGGTGGACGGGAGCAGTTCTTC. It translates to CASSSAGGGGREQFF.

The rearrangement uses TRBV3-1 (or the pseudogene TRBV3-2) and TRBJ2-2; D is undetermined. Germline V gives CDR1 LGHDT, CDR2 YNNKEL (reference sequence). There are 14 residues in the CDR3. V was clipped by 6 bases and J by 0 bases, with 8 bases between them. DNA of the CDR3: TGTGCCAGCAGGTCCTCGGCGAACACCGGGGAGCTGTTTTTT. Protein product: CASRSSANTGELFF.

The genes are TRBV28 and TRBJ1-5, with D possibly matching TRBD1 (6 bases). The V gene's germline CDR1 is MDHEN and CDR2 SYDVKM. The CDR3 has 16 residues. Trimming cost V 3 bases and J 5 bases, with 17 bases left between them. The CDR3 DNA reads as TGTGCCAGCAGTTTTGTTGGGGGCGGTTTGGATCAGCCCCAGCATTTT. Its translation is CASSFVGGGLDQPQHF.

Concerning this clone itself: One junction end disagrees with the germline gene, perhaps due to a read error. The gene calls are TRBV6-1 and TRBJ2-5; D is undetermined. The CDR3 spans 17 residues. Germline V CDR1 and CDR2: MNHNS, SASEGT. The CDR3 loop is CASNEGHPTPYQETQYF. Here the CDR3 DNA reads TGTGCCAGCAATGAAGGGCATCCAACACCGTACCAAGAGACCCAGTACTTC.

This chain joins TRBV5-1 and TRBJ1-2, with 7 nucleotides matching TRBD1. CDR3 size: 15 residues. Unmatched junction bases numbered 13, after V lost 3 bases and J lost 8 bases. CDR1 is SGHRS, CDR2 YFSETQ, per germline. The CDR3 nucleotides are TGCGCCAGCAGCTCCGGGGACAGCGCTTCCCCGGGCTACACCTTC. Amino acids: CASSSGDSASPGYTF. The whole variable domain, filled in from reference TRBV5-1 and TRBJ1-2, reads KAGVTQTPRYLIKTRGQQVTLSCSPISGHRSVSWYQQTPGQGLQFLFEYFSETQRNKGNFPGRFSGRQFSNSRSEMNVSTLELGDSALYLCASSSGDSASPGYTFGSGTRLTVV.

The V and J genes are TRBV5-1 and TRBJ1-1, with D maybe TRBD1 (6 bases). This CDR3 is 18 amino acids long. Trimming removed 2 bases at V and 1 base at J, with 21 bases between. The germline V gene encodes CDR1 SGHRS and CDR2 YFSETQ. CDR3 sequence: CASSFSPTRTVPNTEAFF. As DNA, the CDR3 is TGCGCCAGCAGCTTTAGCCCAACCAGGACAGTCCCGAACACTGAAGCTTTCTTT.

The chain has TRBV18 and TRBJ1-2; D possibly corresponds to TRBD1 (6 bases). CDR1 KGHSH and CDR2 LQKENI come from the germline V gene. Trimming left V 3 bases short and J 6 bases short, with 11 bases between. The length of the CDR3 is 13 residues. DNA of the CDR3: TGTGCCAGCTCACCGGAACAGGGTAATGGCTACACCTTC. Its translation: CASSPEQGNGYTF.

CDR3 sequence: CASSQEFVDGGPYEQFF. CDR3 nucleotide sequence: TGTGCCAGCAGCCAAGAGTTTGTGGACGGGGGGCCGTATGAGCAGTTCTTC. The chain couples TRBV4-2 to TRBJ2-1; D may be TRBD2 (7 bases). Germline V gives CDR1 LGHNA, CDR2 YNFKEQ. The V and J ends lost 0 bases and 8 bases respectively, with 20 bases between them. This CDR3 is 17 amino acids long.

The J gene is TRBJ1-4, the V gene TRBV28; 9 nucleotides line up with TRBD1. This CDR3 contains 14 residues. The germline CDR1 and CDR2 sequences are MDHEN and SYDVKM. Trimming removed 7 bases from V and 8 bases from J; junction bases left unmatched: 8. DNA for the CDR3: TGTGCCAGCACAGTCGGGACAGGGAAAGAAAAACTGTTTTTT. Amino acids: CASTVGTGKEKLFF.

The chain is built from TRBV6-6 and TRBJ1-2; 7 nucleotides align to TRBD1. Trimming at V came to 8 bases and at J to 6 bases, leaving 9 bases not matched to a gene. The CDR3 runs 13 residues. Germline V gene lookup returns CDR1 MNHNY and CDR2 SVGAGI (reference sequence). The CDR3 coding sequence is TGTGCCAGCCATAGGGGGCTCCAGGATGGCTACACCTTC. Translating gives CASHRGLQDGYTF.

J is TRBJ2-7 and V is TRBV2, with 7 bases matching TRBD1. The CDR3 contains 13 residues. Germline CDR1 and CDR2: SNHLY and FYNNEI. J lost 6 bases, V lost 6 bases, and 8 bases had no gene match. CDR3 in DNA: TGTGCCAGCAGCCCGGGACAGACGGCCGAGCAGTACTTC. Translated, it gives CASSPGQTAEQYF.

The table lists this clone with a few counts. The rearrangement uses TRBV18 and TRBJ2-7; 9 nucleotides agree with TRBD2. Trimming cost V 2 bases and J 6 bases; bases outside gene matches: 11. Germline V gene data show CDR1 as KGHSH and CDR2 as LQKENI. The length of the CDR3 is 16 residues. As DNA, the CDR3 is TGTGCCAGCTCACCAAATTCTAGCGGGACCCTATCCGAGCAGTACTTC. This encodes CASSPNSSGTLSEQYF.

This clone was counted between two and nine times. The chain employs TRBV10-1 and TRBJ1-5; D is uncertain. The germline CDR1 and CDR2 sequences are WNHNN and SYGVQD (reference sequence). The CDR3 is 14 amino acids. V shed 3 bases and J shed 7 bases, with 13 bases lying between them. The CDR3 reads CASSEGPGGQPQHF. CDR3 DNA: TGCGCCAGCAGTGAAGGTCCGGGAGGGCAGCCCCAGCATTTT.

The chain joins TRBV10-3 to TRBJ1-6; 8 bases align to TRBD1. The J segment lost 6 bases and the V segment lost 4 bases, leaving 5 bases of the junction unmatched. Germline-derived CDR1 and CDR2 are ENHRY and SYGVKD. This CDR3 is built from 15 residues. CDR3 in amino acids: CAISGSTGANSPLHF. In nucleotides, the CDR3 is TGTGCCATCAGTGGCTCGACAGGGGCTAATTCACCCCTCCACTTT.

The CDR3, as DNA: TGTGCCAGAAGCTTGGCTTATTCCCGGACTCCGAAAGTCCCAGATACGCAGTATTTT. Its protein product is CARSLAYSRTPKVPDTQYF. The V and J genes are TRBV5-3 and TRBJ2-3; D is perhaps TRBD2 (5 bases). TRBV5-3 is an ORF for which the function is uncertain. Trimming stripped 0 bases from V and 4 bases from J, with 24 bases between. The CDR3 covers 19 residues.